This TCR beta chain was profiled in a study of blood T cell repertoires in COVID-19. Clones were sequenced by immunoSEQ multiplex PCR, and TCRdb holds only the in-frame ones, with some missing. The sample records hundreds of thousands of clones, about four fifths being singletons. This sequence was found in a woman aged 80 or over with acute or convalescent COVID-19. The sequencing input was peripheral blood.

The chain's CDR3 is CASTRQGGARTSGNTGELFF. The DNA for the CDR3 is TGTGCCAGCACCCGACAGGGGGGCGCAAGGACTAGCGGAAACACCGGGGAGCTGTTTTTT. V is TRBV12-1 and J is TRBJ2-2; the table's D call TRBD2 went unverified against the DNA. TRBV12-1 is deemed a pseudogene. The CDR3 has 20 residues.